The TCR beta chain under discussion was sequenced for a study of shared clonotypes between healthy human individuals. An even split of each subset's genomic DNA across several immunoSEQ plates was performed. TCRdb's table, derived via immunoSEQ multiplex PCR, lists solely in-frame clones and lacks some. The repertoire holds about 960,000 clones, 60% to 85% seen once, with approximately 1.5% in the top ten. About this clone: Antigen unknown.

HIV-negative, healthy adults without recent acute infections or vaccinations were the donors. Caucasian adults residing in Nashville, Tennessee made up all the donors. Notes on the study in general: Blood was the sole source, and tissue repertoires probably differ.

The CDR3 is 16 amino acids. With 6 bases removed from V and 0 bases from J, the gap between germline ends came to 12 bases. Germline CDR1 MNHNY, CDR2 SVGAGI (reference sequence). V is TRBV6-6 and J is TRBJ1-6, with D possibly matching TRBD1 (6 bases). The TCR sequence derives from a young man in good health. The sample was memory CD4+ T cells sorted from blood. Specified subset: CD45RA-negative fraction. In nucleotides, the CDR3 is TGTGCCAGCAGGGGGGCCGCGAGCTCCTATAATTCACCCCTCCACTTT. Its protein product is CASRGAASSYNSPLHF.